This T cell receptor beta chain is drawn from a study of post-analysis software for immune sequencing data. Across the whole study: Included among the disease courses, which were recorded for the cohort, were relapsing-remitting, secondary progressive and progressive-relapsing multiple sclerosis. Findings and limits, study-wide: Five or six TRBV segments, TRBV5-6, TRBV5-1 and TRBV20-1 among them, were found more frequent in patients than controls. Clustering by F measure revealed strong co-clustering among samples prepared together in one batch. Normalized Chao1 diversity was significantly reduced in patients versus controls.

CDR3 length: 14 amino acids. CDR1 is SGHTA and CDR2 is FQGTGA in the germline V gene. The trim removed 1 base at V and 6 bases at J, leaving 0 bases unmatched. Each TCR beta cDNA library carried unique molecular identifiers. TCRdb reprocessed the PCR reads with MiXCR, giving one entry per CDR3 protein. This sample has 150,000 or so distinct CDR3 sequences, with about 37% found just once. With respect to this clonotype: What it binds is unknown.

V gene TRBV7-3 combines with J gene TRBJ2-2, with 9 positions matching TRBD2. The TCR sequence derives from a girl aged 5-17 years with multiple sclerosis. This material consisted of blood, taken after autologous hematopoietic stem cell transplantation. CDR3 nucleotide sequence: TGTGCCAGCAGCTTAAGCGGGAGGGCCGGGGAGCTGTTTTTT. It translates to CASSLSGRAGELFF.